Below, 2 T cell receptor beta chains from the same sample are listed, as sequenced in a study of shared clonotypes between healthy human individuals. Naive CD8 cells comprised CD45RO-negative, CCR7-positively selected cells, excluding terminally differentiated effector memory CD45RA+ cells. Assay: immunoSEQ multiplex PCR; the TCRdb copy retains only in-frame clones and omits some. The sample gives about 680,000 clones, around 92% of which show up once; approximately 24% is in the top ten. Sample: naive CD8+ T cells sorted from blood. These TCRs come from a man under 40 in good health.

The V gene is TRBV7-9, the J gene TRBJ2-1; D call uncertain. Germline-derived CDR1 and CDR2 are SEHNR and FQNEAQ (reference sequence). V was shortened by 6 bases and J by 9 bases, with 6 bases between the two germline ends. CDR3 length equals 10 residues. The CDR3 sequence: CASSIGEQFF. CDR3 nucleotide sequence: TGTGCCAGCAGTATTGGTGAGCAGTTCTTC.

V and J are TRBV5-4 and TRBJ2-7; 7 bases are shared with TRBD1. Germline CDR1 reads SGHNT; CDR2 reads YYREEE (reference sequence). The trim removed 0 bases at V and 2 bases at J, leaving 2 bases unmatched. This CDR3 is built from 14 residues. The CDR3 is CASSLGDSTYEQYF. CDR3 DNA: TGTGCCAGCAGCTTGGGGGACAGTACCTACGAGCAGTACTTC.